This T cell receptor (beta chain) was observed in a study of STAT5B mutations in CD4+ large granular lymphocyte leukemia (dated 2022 in TCRdb). Concerning the study at large: Among the healthy controls, the CDR3 'QG' motif was associated with a particular HLA allele. The TCRbeta repertoires of CD4+ T-cell large granular lymphocyte leukemia patients were compared with the TCRbeta repertoires of healthy blood donors. The purity of purified fractions was confirmed by flow cytometry on FACSCanto II or FACSVerse to exceed 95% among lymphocytes. Findings and caveats that apply to the study as a whole: Enrichment of TRBV06-family usage was observed among the top patient clones (8/27) relative to healthy controls (2/35). The data were not HLA-matched, and the relatively small sample size could explain the higher clonality seen in CD4+ compared with CD8+ T-LGLL. The main leukemic clonotypes were found to be private to each patient, although roughly a quarter of the main leukemic clonotypes were detected at low frequency in the non-leukemic repertoires of other patients. CD4-sorted patient repertoires appeared more clonal than healthy CD4+ repertoires, and this difference persisted after removing the putative leukemic clones.

Based on the germline V gene, the CDR1 and CDR2 sequences are MDHEN and SYDVKM. V trim: 8 bases; J trim: 2 bases; unmatched bases: 8. The CDR3, cysteine through phenylalanine, is 14 amino acids long. Only the CDR3 region is kept as DNA, spanning 42 bases read in frame from base 1. Buffy coats from 30 to 40 blood donors, supplied by the Finnish Red Cross blood service, were used as healthy controls. All TCR-sequenced material derived from peripheral blood: patient blood samples and healthy donor buffy coats. Ficoll-Hypaque gradient centrifugation was used to isolate peripheral blood mononuclear cells. For the healthy controls, CD4+ cells were obtained from buffy coats by magnetic purification. The Gentra Puregene Cell and Tissue kit was used to extract genomic DNA, and a Qubit 2.0 fluorometer was used to measure the amount of genomic DNA. Regarding this clone: Its antigen is still unknown. Base qualities are missing; no much larger clone stands one base away.

TCRbeta rearrangements were sequenced from genomic DNA using the immunoSEQ assay at survey resolution. From the authors' description of their analysis: A lowest detectable productive clonotype frequency of 2.59 x 10-5 was observed in the TCR sequencing data. Only productive TCRbeta rearrangements, defined as complete and in-frame sequences, were included in the analyses. The clonality of each sample was calculated as Simpson clonality in the immunoSEQ Analyzer version 3.0. Clones were binned by frequency as very rare, small, medium, large (1-20%) or hyperexpanded (>20%). Generation probabilities were estimated with OLGA 1.2.3, V-gene circos plots were generated with VDJtools, specificities were searched for in VDJdb, and CDR3 motifs were identified with GLIPH. Entries here come from immuneACCESS through TCRdb and include only in-frame sequences with V and J called. Some clones fail to appear in such tables; in the studies checked, an unresolved V gene covers under half of the shortfall, and the cause of the remainder is unknown. The D gene and trimming were derived from the DNA, and the V and J assignments and clone size from that table. In this sample the table shows approximately 49,000 clones, about 70% of which occur a single time. The top ten hold less than 2% of the sample.

The sequence was obtained from a human donor in good health. Sample: CD4+ T cells from blood buffy coats. The rearranged segments are TRBV28 and TRBJ2-7; 8 bases in between match TRBD1. The DNA reads TGTGCCAGCTTTACTCCGGGACAGGCCTACGAGCAGTACTTC. Its protein is CASFTPGQAYEQYF.